A selection of T cell receptor beta chains follows, all from one sample in a study of T cells after yellow fever vaccination. TCRdb reanalysed the 5' RACE reads using MiXCR and keeps one entry per CDR3 protein. This sample has hundreds of thousands of distinct CDR3 sequences, with 21% found just once. Sequenced material: PBMCs, taken approximately 22 days after the first yellow fever vaccination. Receptors were obtained from a man aged 18 to 30 who received the YFV17D yellow fever vaccine. Both conserved end residues are part of each CDR3. The D gene is left open where the match is weak. Rows may omit the clone size; those that give it use once, few, many or a size class.

>TRBV19|TRBJ2-5|TRBD2|.
CASSIDSGQETQYF
TGTGCCAGTAGTATAGATAGCGGGCAAGAGACCCAGTACTTC
>TRBV7-6|TRBJ2-2|TRBD2|.
CASSLLGTAGGRTGELFF
TGTGCCAGCAGCTTACTGGGTACAGCGGGGGGCCGGACCGGGGAGCTGTTTTTT
>TRBV18|TRBJ1-1|.|.
CASSPVGGMGMNTEAFF
TGTGCCAGCTCACCTGTCGGGGGGATGGGAATGAACACTGAAGCTTTCTTT
>TRBV6-1|TRBJ2-7|.|few
CASSRDEGQLGYEQYF
TGTGCCAGCAGCCGCGATGAGGGCCAATTAGGGTACGAGCAGTACTTC
>TRBV7-3|TRBJ2-3|.|few
CASSPRPAPDTQYF
TGTGCCAGCAGCCCACGGCCAGCCCCGGATACGCAGTATTTT
>TRBV7-8|TRBJ1-1|.|few
CASQGLTEAFF
TGTGCCAGCCAGGGGCTGACTGAAGCTTTCTTT
>TRBV6-2/TRBV6-3|TRBJ1-1|.|.
CASRGRQGADEAFF
TGTGCCAGCAGGGGCCGTCAGGGAGCGGATGAAGCTTTCTTT
>TRBV20-1|TRBJ1-1|TRBD1|.
CSARDPGTGATEAFF
TGCAGTGCTAGGGACCCCGGGACAGGAGCCACTGAAGCTTTCTTT
>TRBV7-2|TRBJ2-1|TRBD2|many
CASSLASGGRGEQFF
TGTGCCAGCAGCTTAGCTAGCGGGGGCAGGGGTGAGCAGTTCTTC
>TRBV7-8|TRBJ2-3|.|.
CASSPLGGGITDTQYF
TGTGCCAGCAGCCCCCTAGGGGGGGGAATAACAGATACGCAGTATTTT
>TRBV6-5|TRBJ1-5|.|few
CASSWSGPYSNQPQHF
TGTGCCAGCAGTTGGTCGGGGCCTTATAGCAATCAGCCCCAGCATTTT
>TRBV10-3|TRBJ1-2|.|.
CAIRADGANYGYTF
TGTGCCATCAGGGCGGACGGAGCTAACTATGGCTACACCTTC
>TRBV5-4|TRBJ1-1|.|.
CASSLDRLCWVAFF
TGTGCCAGCAGCCTAGACAGGTTATGTTGGGTGGCTTTCTTT
>TRBV20-1|TRBJ1-3|TRBD1|.
CSATDRGWGNTIYF
TGCAGTGCTACTGACAGGGGGTGGGGAAACACCATATATTTT
>TRBV19|TRBJ2-5|TRBD1|once
CASSIHRGLGETQYF
TGTGCCAGTAGTATCCACAGGGGGCTGGGGGAGACCCAGTACTTC
>TRBV19|TRBJ2-1|.|.
CASSPPAGPNEQFF
TGTGCCAGTAGTCCGCCCGCAGGGCCCAATGAGCAGTTCTTC
>TRBV19|TRBJ2-2|TRBD2|.
CASSIGAGGPTGELFF
TGTGCCAGTAGTATAGGAGCGGGGGGGCCCACCGGGGAGCTGTTTTTT
>TRBV7-2|TRBJ2-3|.|.
CASSPALVYADTQYF
TGTGCCAGCAGCCCAGCTCTCGTGTATGCAGATACGCAGTATTTT
>TRBV7-8|TRBJ2-1|.|.
CASSLRTGHQFF
TGTGCCAGCAGCCTAAGAACGGGACACCAGTTCTTC
>TRBV6-1|TRBJ2-7|.|few
CASKTTESYEQYF
TGTGCCAGCAAAACGACTGAGTCCTACGAGCAGTACTTC
>TRBV5-5|TRBJ2-3|TRBD1|.
CASSLVAGGRDTQYF
TGTGCCAGCAGCTTGGTTGCAGGGGGCAGGGATACGCAGTATTTT
>TRBV4-1|TRBJ2-3|TRBD2|.
CASSQETSGGSRTQYF
TGCGCCAGCAGCCAAGAGACCAGCGGGGGTTCTCGTACGCAGTATTTT
>TRBV14|TRBJ1-2|TRBD1|.
CASSLSWTGDGYTF
TGTGCCAGCAGCCTTAGTTGGACAGGGGATGGCTACACCTTC
>TRBV20-1|TRBJ2-4|.|few
CSARDQGSTKNIQYF
TGCAGTGCTAGAGATCAGGGTTCGACCAAAAACATTCAGTACTTC
>TRBV5-6|TRBJ2-5|.|few
CASSSLLGGTQYF
TGTGCCAGCAGCTCACTACTGGGGGGGACCCAGTACTTC
>TRBV27|TRBJ2-2|.|.
CASSPIGGPLTGELFF
TGTGCCAGCAGTCCCATCGGGGGGCCCCTGACCGGGGAGCTGTTTTTT
>TRBV3-1|TRBJ2-1|.|few
CASSQDLGVPFNEQFF
TGTGCCAGCAGCCAAGATTTGGGGGTCCCTTTCAATGAGCAGTTCTTC
>TRBV5-1|TRBJ1-3|.|few
CASSPRDPARNTIYF
TGCGCCAGCAGCCCACGGGACCCCGCTCGAAACACCATATATTTT
>TRBV29-1|TRBJ2-3|.|.
CSVVRRPSTDTQYF
TGCAGCGTTGTGCGTCGGCCTAGCACAGATACGCAGTATTTT
>TRBV12-3/TRBV12-4|TRBJ2-1|.|few
CATSGTYNNEQFF
TGTGCCACGAGCGGCACGTACAACAATGAGCAGTTCTTC
>TRBV2|TRBJ1-6|TRBD1|.
CASPGTAKDSPLHF
TGTGCCAGCCCCGGGACAGCCAAGGATTCACCCCTCCACTTT
>TRBV20-1|TRBJ1-2|.|.
CSASRKANYGYTF
TGCAGTGCTAGCAGGAAAGCTAACTATGGCTACACCTTC
>TRBV3-1|TRBJ2-6|.|few
CASSRVVEKAGANVLTF
TGTGCCAGCAGCCGCGTAGTGGAGAAGGCTGGGGCCAACGTCCTGACTTTC
>TRBV28|TRBJ1-2|.|.
CASSLGPEGHYGYTF
TGTGCCAGCAGTTTAGGCCCCGAGGGTCACTATGGCTACACCTTC
>TRBV12-5|TRBJ2-3|.|few
CASAPGALQTDTQYF
TGTGCTAGTGCCCCAGGGGCTTTACAAACAGATACGCAGTATTTT
>TRBV20-1|TRBJ2-1|.|.
CSASETGYAYNEQFF
TGCAGTGCTAGTGAGACAGGTTATGCCTACAATGAGCAGTTCTTC
>TRBV30|TRBJ2-3|TRBD2|.
CAWSASGVWTDTQYF
TGTGCCTGGAGTGCCAGCGGGGTATGGACAGATACGCAGTATTTT
>TRBV20-1|TRBJ1-2|TRBD1|once
CSATRGYRYTF
TGCAGTGCTACCAGGGGGTATCGCTACACCTTC
>TRBV2|TRBJ1-2|.|.
CASSDRSGGYTF
TGTGCCAGCAGTGACAGATCGGGAGGCTACACCTTC
>TRBV7-2|TRBJ2-1|TRBD2|few
CASSSGTSPEQFF
TGTGCCAGCAGCTCCGGGACTAGCCCTGAGCAGTTCTTC
>TRBV27|TRBJ2-5|.|few
CASARSRAVQETQYF
TGTGCCAGCGCGAGGAGCAGAGCGGTGCAAGAGACCCAGTACTTC
>TRBV5-1|TRBJ2-2|TRBD1|.
CASSFYRTGTNTGELFF
TGCGCCAGCAGCTTTTACCGGACAGGGACGAACACCGGGGAGCTGTTTTTT
>TRBV27|TRBJ1-2|TRBD1|few
CASSWTGAGYGYTF
TGTGCCAGCTCCTGGACAGGGGCGGGCTATGGCTACACCTTC
>TRBV27|TRBJ2-4|.|few
CASSYDIAKNIQYF
TGTGCCAGCAGTTATGACATAGCCAAAAACATTCAGTACTTC
>TRBV3-1|TRBJ2-3|.|.
CASSRGGAQYF
TGTGCCAGCAGCCGCGGCGGGGCGCAGTATTTT
>TRBV7-8|TRBJ2-4|TRBD1|few
CASSTAGGAGKNIQYF
TGTGCCAGCAGCACAGCAGGGGGCGCGGGCAAAAACATTCAGTACTTC
>TRBV21-1|TRBJ1-4|.|few
CASSKKFGTRDEKLFF
TGTGCCAGCAGCAAGAAATTCGGGACCCGCGATGAAAAACTGTTTTTT
>TRBV10-1|TRBJ2-2|TRBD1|.
CASSQGVRELFF
TGCGCCAGCAGCCAGGGGGTCCGGGAGCTGTTTTTT
>TRBV12-3/TRBV12-4|TRBJ2-3|.|few
CASRPGRGSTDTQYF
TGTGCCAGCAGGCCCGGGCGCGGTAGCACAGATACGCAGTATTTT
>TRBV6-2/TRBV6-3|TRBJ2-1|.|.
CASSYSPLESSYNEQFF
TGTGCCAGCAGTTACTCGCCCCTGGAGAGCTCCTACAATGAGCAGTTCTTC
>TRBV4-1|TRBJ1-4|.|few
CASSLAVQDEKLFF
TGCGCCAGCAGCCTCGCTGTGCAGGACGAAAAACTGTTTTTT
>TRBV19|TRBJ2-5|.|few
CASSRGGAAETQYF
TGTGCCAGTAGTAGAGGCGGGGCGGCAGAGACCCAGTACTTC
>TRBV6-5|TRBJ1-6|.|few
CASSSGIRRANSPLHF
TGTGCCAGCAGTTCCGGTATCCGACGGGCTAATTCACCCCTCCACTTT